Listed below are T cell receptor beta chains from one sample, sequenced in a study of blood T cell repertoires in COVID-19. Profiled with immunoSEQ multiplex PCR; TCRdb holds only in-frame clones, not every one. The profile shows 80,000 to 100,000 clones, approximately 86% of them singletons. Material for sequencing was peripheral blood. These receptors all stem from an elderly woman with acute or convalescent COVID-19. Each CDR3 is given with its conserved first and last residue. The order of the fields is clone size, V gene, D gene, J gene, CDR3 DNA, CDR3 protein. A D gene is named only where the DNA matches it firmly. Part of the rows lack a size; the others show once, few, many or a class for expanded clones.

NA	TRBV7-8	NA	TRBJ2-2	TGTGCCAGCAGCTTACTCCCGGGAGCTATAACCGGGGAGCTGTTTTTT	CASSLLPGAITGELFF
NA	TRBV24-1	NA	TRBJ2-3	TGTGCCACCAGTGATTTGCAGGGGGGAAACACAGATACGCAGTATTTT	CATSDLQGGNTDTQYF
NA	TRBV3-1/TRBV3-2	NA	TRBJ1-2	TGTGCCAGCAGCCAAACAGGGTCAGGCTATGGCTACACCTTC	CASSQTGSGYGYTF
NA	TRBV4-2	NA	TRBJ2-3	TGTGCCAGCAGCCGTGACTGGCTTAGCACAGATACGCAGTATTTT	CASSRDWLSTDTQYF
NA	TRBV7-3	TRBD1	TRBJ2-1	TGTGCCAGCAGCGAACAGGGGAAGGAGCAGTTCTTC	CASSEQGKEQFF
few	TRBV24-1	NA	TRBJ1-1	TGTGCCATCCAGGGGAACACTGAAGCTTTCTTT	CAIQGNTEAFF
NA	TRBV11-3	NA	TRBJ2-7	TGTGCCAGCAGCCTCCGAGACAGGATAGTCAACGAGCAGTACTTC	CASSLRDRIVNEQYF
NA	TRBV4-1	NA	TRBJ2-7	TGCGCCAGCAGCCAAGATGGCGGATCGCTGAGGGAGCAGTACTTC	CASSQDGGSLREQYF
NA	TRBV18	TRBD2	TRBJ2-2	TGTGCCAGCTCACTTCGTGGAGTTAGCGGGGGTAACACCGGGGAGCTGTTTTTT	CASSLRGVSGGNTGELFF
NA	TRBV6-5	TRBD1	TRBJ2-7	TGTGCCAGCAGTTACTCGGGACAGGGCGAGCAGTACTTC	CASSYSGQGEQYF
NA	TRBV7-6	TRBD2	TRBJ2-2	TGTGCCAGCAGCCCTCACCCCAGGGAGGGGACCGGGGAGCTGTTTTTT	CASSPHPREGTGELFF
NA	TRBV9	TRBD1	TRBJ1-2	TGTGCCAGCAGCGCTTACACAGGGGGCGATGGCTACACCTTC	CASSAYTGGDGYTF
NA	TRBV15	TRBD1	TRBJ2-7	TGTGCCACCAGCAGAGATCTCGGGACAGCCTACGAGCAGTACTTC	CATSRDLGTAYEQYF
NA	TRBV7-8	TRBD1	TRBJ1-5	TGTGCCAGCAGCACTACGGGACAGGGGAGCCAGCCCCAGCATTTT	CASSTTGQGSQPQHF
NA	TRBV2	TRBD1	TRBJ1-2	TGTGCCAGCAGTGAAACAGGGGAAGGCTACACCTTC	CASSETGEGYTF
NA	TRBV5-1	NA	TRBJ2-2	TGCGCCAGCAGCCTGGGGCGGCGTGCGAACACCGGGGAGCTGTTTTTT	CASSLGRRANTGELFF
NA	TRBV18	TRBD2	TRBJ2-7	TGTGCCAGCTCTCTTAGCGGGGGGATATGGTACGAGCAGTACTTC	CASSLSGGIWYEQYF
NA	TRBV5-1	NA	TRBJ2-1	TGCGCCAGCAGCTTGCTGATCCGAGGCAATGAGCAGTTCTTC	CASSLLIRGNEQFF
NA	TRBV6-1	TRBD2	TRBJ2-3	TGTGCCAGCACCTCTAGCGGGGGGGGCACAGATACGCAGTATTTT	CASTSSGGGTDTQYF
few	TRBV11-2	NA	TRBJ2-7	TGTGCCAGCACCTCGGGTGGGGGGACTTGGAACGAGCAGTACTTC	CASTSGGGTWNEQYF
NA	TRBV6-6	NA	TRBJ2-5	TGTGCCAGCAGTTACACGGACAAAGGGACCCAGTACTTC	CASSYTDKGTQYF
NA	TRBV11-2	TRBD1	TRBJ2-7	TGTGCCAGCAGCGCGACAGGGAACTACGAGCAGTACTTC	CASSATGNYEQYF
NA	TRBV5-6	NA	TRBJ1-4	TGTGCCAGCAGCTTGGAAGGGGGGGCAACTAATGAAAAACTGTTTTTT	CASSLEGGATNEKLFF
NA	TRBV4-1	NA	TRBJ1-1	TGCGCCAGCAGCCAGCCTACTGAGAACACTGAAGCTTTCTTT	CASSQPTENTEAFF
once	TRBV29-1	NA	TRBJ1-1	TGCAGCGTTGAACCCTTTAAGGGGACTGAAGCTTTCTTT	CSVEPFKGTEAFF
NA	TRBV4-1	NA	TRBJ2-7	TGCGCCAGCAGCCAAGACAGGGTTCGGGAGCAGTACTTC	CASSQDRVREQYF
NA	TRBV5-5	NA	TRBJ1-6	TGTGCCAGCAGTCTCTCTCCTTCACCCCTCCACTTT	CASSLSPSPLHF
NA	TRBV30	TRBD1	TRBJ1-5	TGTGCCTGGAGCCCTATGGGACAGGGTTCGAATCAGCCCCAGCATTTT	CAWSPMGQGSNQPQHF
NA	TRBV4-1	NA	TRBJ1-6	TGCGCCAGCAGCCAAGAACTGCCTAACCGGCTCCACTTT	CASSQELPNRLHF
once	TRBV28	NA	TRBJ2-7	TGTGCCAGCATCACCCCTGCGGGGGCCACCTACGAGCAGTACTTC	CASITPAGATYEQYF
NA	TRBV11-3	NA	TRBJ2-1	TGTGCCAGCAGCAGCCGGGACACCAATGAGCAGTTCTTC	CASSSRDTNEQFF